This T cell receptor beta chain is drawn from a study of chemoradiotherapy in HPV16-positive cancers. Study in general: Two HPV16-positive patients' cells yielded candidate HPV-specific clones and common motifs. The study's findings and limits: Candidate HPV-specific clones and E7-related TCR motifs grew in tumor during treatment. In HPV16-positive patients, HPV-responsive T-cell expansion tracked better recurrence-free survival.

On this clone itself: Antigen unknown.

The germline V gene encodes CDR1 MNHNS and CDR2 SASEGT. The ends were cut back, 6 bases at V and 5 bases at J, with 7 bases in the middle. The CDR3 has 11 amino acids. Generated by immunoSEQ multiplex PCR, the TCRdb table keeps only in-frame clones and is missing some. The sample contains approximately 1,500 clones, 70% to 85% of which appear only once. Sequenced material: tumor tissue, taken from a patient who underwent chemoradiotherapy. The receptor was derived from a human donor with HPV-associated anogenital cancer. This chain connects TRBV6-1 to TRBJ2-5; D is unclear. CDR3 nucleotide sequence: TGTGCCAGCAGAGGGTTGGAGACCCAGTACTTC. It is translated as CASRGLETQYF.